The TCR beta chain under discussion was sequenced for a study of blood T cell repertoires in COVID-19 (dated by TCRdb to the early 2020s). Notes on the research overall: The collaborator samples originated in the United States, Italy and Spain and spanned the acute and convalescent phases of COVID-19. Where available, HLA class I and class II types were taken from metadata supplied by the sample provider and were not determined by assay-based typing. The repertoires were made available in a free public database intended to serve as a resource for research on the immune response to SARS-CoV-2. The material from the prospective study consisted of cDNA or gDNA derived from T cells, B-cell-depleted T cells, or PBMCs. Deeply sampled blood TCRbeta repertoires from subjects exposed to, actively infected with, or recovered from COVID-19 were included in the dataset. A de-identified subject ID, COVID-19 status, age in years and sex were almost always included in the sample metadata. Samples were obtained from the ongoing ImmuneRACE study (first 160 participants) and from 1,254 subjects provided by 6 global collaborators.

TCRbeta CDR3 regions were amplified from genomic DNA by means of the immunoSEQ Assay, a bias-controlled multiplex PCR. The original methods were these. Nucleated cell counts per sample were estimated from amplification of reference gene primers within the assay. To quantify the absolute abundance of each unique TCRbeta CDR3 rearrangement, sequence reads were collapsed and filtered. Productive Simpson clonality was computed per sample as the square root of Simpson's diversity index over productive rearrangements. TCRdb provides this immuneACCESS table in a form limited to in-frame rearrangements. Some clones are lacking; in checked studies, under half of them reflect an unresolved V gene, and why the rest are absent is not known. V, J and clone size were drawn from that table, and D and trimming were deduced from the DNA. The sample table lists roughly 100,000 clones, over 70% of them with a count of one. Clones ranked in the top ten supply roughly 14% of the sample.

V loses 2 bases at its end and J loses 0 bases; junction bases beyond the gene matches: 2. Looking up the germline V gene yields CDR1 ENHRY and CDR2 SYGVKD. From the cysteine up to the phenylalanine, the CDR3 has a length of 15 residues. The CDR3 DNA has 45 bases and is translated from base 1. Whole blood was collected in K2EDTA tubes by collaborating institutions according to the institutions' own protocols. For TCRbeta analysis, collaborators shipped samples in one of three forms: frozen whole blood, isolated PBMCs, or DNA extracted from either of those sample types. The investigation overall reported the following: How much clinical and demographic metadata was included differed by source and by participant, and the metadata was provided uncurated.

About this clone: The target of this receptor is not known. Base qualities are missing; no much larger clone stands one base away.

Sequenced: peripheral blood. This sequence uses TRBV10-3 and TRBJ2-7; 9 central nucleotides agree with TRBD1. This TCR came from a man between 50 and 59 years old with acute or convalescent COVID-19. The DNA reads TGTGCCATCAGTGAGGGGACAGGGCACTCCTACGAGCAGTACTTC. The encoded protein is CAISEGTGHSYEQYF.